This TCR beta chain was recovered during a study of patients and donors after allogeneic stem cell transplantation. A single record per CDR3 protein comes from TCRdb applying MiXCR to the RT-PCR reads. The data show roughly 140,000 distinct CDR3 sequences, about 36% seen once. Germline V lookup: CDR1 SGHTA, CDR2 FQGNSA. The CDR3 is 14 amino acids. Trimming took 1 base from V and 5 from J, leaving 11 bases between them. The chain joins TRBV7-2 to TRBJ2-5; maybe TRBD2 (5 bases). The sequenced material came from blood, either unsorted or a sorted T cell fraction (not recorded which). The TCR was taken from a human donor who was either an allogeneic HSCT recipient or a stem cell or donor lymphocyte infusion donor (not recorded which). It is not recorded whose cells these are; they may come from a transplant donor. The CDR3 DNA reads TGTGCCAGCAGCTTAGTCCGACGGGGTGAGACCCAGTACTTC. This codes for CASSLVRRGETQYF.